One sample yielded the 10 T cell receptor beta chains listed below, sequenced in a study of cytomegalovirus exposure and HLA in healthy donors. PCR involved 60 Vbeta and 13 Jbeta primers. Method: immunoSEQ multiplex PCR; TCRdb's copy keeps in-frame clones and lacks some. The data show 100,000 to 150,000 clones, 78% seen once. The sequenced sample consisted of PBMCs. The receptors were sampled from a man between 40 and 49 years old in good health and CMV-seronegative.

This chain uses TRBV28 with TRBJ1-2; perhaps TRBD1 as D (6 bases). The CDR3 spans 14 residues. Trimming stripped 6 bases from V and 8 bases from J, with 19 bases between. CDR1 and CDR2 (germline): MDHEN, SYDVKM. The CDR3 DNA follows: TGTGCCAGCAGCGACACCACAGGGCTGAAAGGCTACACCTTC. It translates to CASSDTTGLKGYTF.

This clone was counted a few times. The V and J genes are TRBV27 and TRBJ1-5, with TRBD1 identical over 7 bases. This CDR3 contains 14 residues. Germline V gene data show CDR1 as MNHEY and CDR2 as SMNVEV (reference sequence). J lost 4 bases, V lost 2 bases, and 2 bases had no gene match. CDR3 DNA: TGTGCCAGCAGTTTACCGGGACAGAATCAGCCCCAGCATTTT. Translated: CASSLPGQNQPQHF.

The chain has TRBV6-1 and TRBJ1-3; 7 nucleotides agree with TRBD1. The CDR3 loop spans 15 amino acids. V lost 5 bases, J lost 4 bases, and 8 bases stayed unmatched. In germline, CDR1 is MNHNS, CDR2 SASEGT. The CDR3 bases are TGTGCCAGCAGTAGTTCCGGGACAGAAGGAAACACCATATATTTT. Amino acids: CASSSSGTEGNTIYF.

The J gene is TRBJ1-2, the V gene TRBV19, with D maybe TRBD1 (6 bases). V shed 2 bases and J shed 8 bases, with 18 bases lying between them. CDR1 and CDR2 (germline): LNHDA, SQIVND (reference sequence). CDR3 length: 15 residues. Here the CDR3 DNA reads TGTGCCAGTAGTATACGGGACATCGAGGTGAGGGGCTACACCTTC. Its protein product is CASSIRDIEVRGYTF.

This clone was counted between two and nine times. The V and J genes are TRBV5-4 and TRBJ2-2; a weak D match, TRBD1 (5 bases). This CDR3 region has 13 residues. Germline V gene data show CDR1 as SGHNT and CDR2 as YYREEE (reference sequence). With 5 bases removed from V and 4 bases from J, the gap between germline ends came to 9 bases. The CDR3 loop is CASRPQGTGELFF. The CDR3 coding sequence is TGTGCCAGCAGGCCTCAGGGCACCGGGGAGCTGTTTTTT.

This clone is a singleton in its sample. This rearrangement joins TRBV4-2 to TRBJ2-7, with 9 bases matching TRBD1. CDR1 and CDR2 (germline): LGHNA, YNFKEQ. This CDR3 is 16 amino acids long. After removal of 6 bases from V and 5 bases from J, the junction contained 14 bases not matched to a gene. The CDR3 protein is CASSLRAGDRVNEQYF. In DNA, the CDR3 is TGTGCCAGCAGTCTCAGGGCCGGGGACAGGGTCAACGAGCAGTACTTC.

The chain uses TRBV6-1 and TRBJ1-6, with TRBD1 identical over 7 bases. This CDR3 contains 16 residues. With 1 base clipped from V and 6 bases from J, the junction kept 6 bases outside the gene matches. Germline CDR1 and CDR2: MNHNS and SASEGT. The CDR3 region is CASSEGSRGSNSPLHF. Written as DNA, the CDR3 is TGTGCCAGCAGTGAAGGATCCAGGGGGAGTAATTCACCCCTCCACTTT.

The chain links TRBV5-1 to TRBJ1-1; tentative D call: TRBD1 (6 bases). Germline loops: CDR1 SGHRS, CDR2 YFSETQ. CDR3 length: 18 amino acids. The V end lost 0 bases, the J end lost 5 bases, and 23 bases lay between the germline ends. The DNA of the CDR3 is TGCGCCAGCAGCTTGGCGGGGGGGCAGGGAAGGGGAAATACTGAAGCTTTCTTT. Encoded protein: CASSLAGGQGRGNTEAFF.

This chain connects TRBV23-1 to TRBJ2-5; D is unresolved. TRBV23-1 is marked as an open reading frame, function uncertain. V lost 4 bases and J lost 2, with 5 bases in between. This CDR3 spans 12 amino acids. CDR3: CASSPRQETQYF. For the CDR3, the DNA is TGCGCCAGCAGTCCGCGGCAAGAGACCCAGTACTTC.

The chain combines TRBV28 with TRBJ1-5; D ambiguous. This CDR3 has 17 amino acids. From germline, CDR1 is MDHEN and CDR2 SYDVKM. Trimming took 3 bases from V and 2 from J, leaving 17 bases between them. CDR3 DNA sequence: TGTGCCAGCAGTTTTGTCCCTCCCTATCAGGGCAATCAGCCCCAGCATTTT. Translated: CASSFVPPYQGNQPQHF.